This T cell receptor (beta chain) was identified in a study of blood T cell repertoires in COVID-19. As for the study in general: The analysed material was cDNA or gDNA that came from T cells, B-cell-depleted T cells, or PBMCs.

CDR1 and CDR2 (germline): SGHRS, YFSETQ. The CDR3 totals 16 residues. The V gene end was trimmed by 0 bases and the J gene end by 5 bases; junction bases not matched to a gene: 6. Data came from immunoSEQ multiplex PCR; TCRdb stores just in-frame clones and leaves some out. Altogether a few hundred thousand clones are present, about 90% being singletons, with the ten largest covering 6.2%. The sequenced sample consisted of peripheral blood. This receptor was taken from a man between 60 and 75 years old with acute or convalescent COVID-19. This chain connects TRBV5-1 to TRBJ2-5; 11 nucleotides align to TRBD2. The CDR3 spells CASSLAGTSGGETQYF. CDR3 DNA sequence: TGCGCCAGCAGCTTGGCCGGGACTAGCGGTGGGGAGACCCAGTACTTC.